This TCR beta chain was identified in a study of cytomegalovirus exposure and HLA in healthy donors. The PCR employed 60 Vbeta primers together with 13 Jbeta primers. The table came from immunoSEQ multiplex PCR; TCRdb's copy has only in-frame clones and leaves some out. The sample comprises just under 95,000 clones, roughly 80% of which are singletons, and around 6.6% rests with the top ten. Trimming stripped 7 bases from V and 6 bases from J, with 10 bases between. Germline loops: CDR1 MGHDK, CDR2 SYGVNS. The CDR3 is made up of 11 amino acids. The clonotype was recovered from a man aged 45-65 years in good health and CMV-seropositive. Specimen: PBMCs. The J gene is TRBJ2-7, the V gene TRBV25-1, with TRBD1 as a possible D gene (5 bases). The CDR3 here is CASTLGAEQYF. CDR3 DNA sequence: TGTGCCAGCACTCTAGGGGCCGAGCAGTACTTC.